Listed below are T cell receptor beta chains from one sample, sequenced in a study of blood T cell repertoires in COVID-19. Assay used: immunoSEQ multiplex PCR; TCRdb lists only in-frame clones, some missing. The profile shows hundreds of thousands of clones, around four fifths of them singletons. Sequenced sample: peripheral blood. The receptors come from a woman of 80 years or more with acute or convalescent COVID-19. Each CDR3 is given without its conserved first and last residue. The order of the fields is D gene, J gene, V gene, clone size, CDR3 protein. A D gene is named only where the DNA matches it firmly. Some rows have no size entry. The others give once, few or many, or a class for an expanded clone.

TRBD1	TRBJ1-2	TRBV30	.	AWSAEDRVGYT
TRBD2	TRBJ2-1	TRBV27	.	ASSKSGGVYNEQF
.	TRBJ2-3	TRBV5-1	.	ASSPQTDRTDTQY
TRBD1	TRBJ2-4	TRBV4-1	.	ASSHLEGQGVKNIQY
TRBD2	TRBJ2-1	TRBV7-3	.	ASSPTRASGYNEQF
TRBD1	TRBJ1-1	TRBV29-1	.	SVRTGANTEAF
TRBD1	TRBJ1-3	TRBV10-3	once	AISELGQGAVSGNTIY
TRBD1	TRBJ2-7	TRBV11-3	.	ASSLDPRTGPGNEQY
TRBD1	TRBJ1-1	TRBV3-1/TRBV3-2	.	ASSRGDRAMNTEAF
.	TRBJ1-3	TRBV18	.	ASSPGGGQRSGNTIY
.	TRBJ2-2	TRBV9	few	ASSKLTGELF
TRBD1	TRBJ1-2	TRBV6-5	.	ASRRTGNYGYT
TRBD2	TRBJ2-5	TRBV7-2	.	ASSLLGIAGKETQY
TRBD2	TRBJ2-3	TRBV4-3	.	ASSQFVGGGRADTQY
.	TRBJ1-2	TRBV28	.	ASSSRHYGYT
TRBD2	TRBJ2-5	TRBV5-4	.	ASSLGLAGRETQY
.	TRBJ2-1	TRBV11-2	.	ASTPGVVAYNEQF
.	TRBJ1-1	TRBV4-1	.	ASSPAGWYTEAF
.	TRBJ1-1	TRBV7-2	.	ASSSFTRGTEAF
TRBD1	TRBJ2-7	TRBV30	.	AWSSFPGGKSSAQY
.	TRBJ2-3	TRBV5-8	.	ASSPGGNSFSTDTQY
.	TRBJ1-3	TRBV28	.	ASSLAGSSGNTIY
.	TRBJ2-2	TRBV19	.	ASTPRRENTGELF
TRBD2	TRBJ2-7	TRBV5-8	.	ASSLEGLAGSYEQY
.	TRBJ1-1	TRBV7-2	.	ASSLVQGNTEAF
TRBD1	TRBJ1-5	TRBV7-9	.	ASSPQGARSNQPQH
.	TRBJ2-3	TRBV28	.	ASSSPGKGTDTQY
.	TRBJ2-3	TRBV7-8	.	ASSLARVTDTQY
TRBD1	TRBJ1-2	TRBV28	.	ASSLGGTGLPYGYT
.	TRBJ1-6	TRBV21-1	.	ASSTLRSKEGGNSPLH
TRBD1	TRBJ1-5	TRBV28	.	ASIRDSRNQPQH
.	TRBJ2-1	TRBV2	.	ASSAGFDEQF
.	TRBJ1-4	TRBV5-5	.	ASSFGQGRNNEKLF
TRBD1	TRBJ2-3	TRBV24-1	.	ATQPGQNTDTQY
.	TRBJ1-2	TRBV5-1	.	ASSLDAGNYGYT
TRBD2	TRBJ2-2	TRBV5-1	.	ASSRRGAGETGELF
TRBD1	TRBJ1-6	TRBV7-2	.	ASSRGQGANSPLH